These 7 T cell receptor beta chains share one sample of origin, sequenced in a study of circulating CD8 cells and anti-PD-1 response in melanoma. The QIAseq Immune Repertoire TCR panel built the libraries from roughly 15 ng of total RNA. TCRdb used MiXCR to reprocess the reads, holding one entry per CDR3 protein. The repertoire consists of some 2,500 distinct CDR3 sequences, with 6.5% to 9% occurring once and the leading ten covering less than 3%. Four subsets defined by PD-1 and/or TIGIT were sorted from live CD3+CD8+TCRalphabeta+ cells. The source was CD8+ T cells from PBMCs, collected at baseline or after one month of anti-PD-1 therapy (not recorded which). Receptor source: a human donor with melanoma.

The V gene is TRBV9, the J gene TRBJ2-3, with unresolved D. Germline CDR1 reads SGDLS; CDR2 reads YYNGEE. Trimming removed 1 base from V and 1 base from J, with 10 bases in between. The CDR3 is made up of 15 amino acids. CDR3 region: CASSVRASGTDTQYF. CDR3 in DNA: TGTGCCAGCAGCGTAAGGGCCTCCGGCACAGATACGCAGTATTTT.

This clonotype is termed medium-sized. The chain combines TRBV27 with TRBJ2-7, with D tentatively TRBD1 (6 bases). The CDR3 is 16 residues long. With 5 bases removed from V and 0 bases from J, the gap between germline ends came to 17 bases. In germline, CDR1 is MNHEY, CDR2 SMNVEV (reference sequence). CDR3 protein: CASSPTGQRDSYEQYF. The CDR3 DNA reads TGTGCCAGCAGTCCGACCGGACAGCGAGACTCCTACGAGCAGTACTTC.

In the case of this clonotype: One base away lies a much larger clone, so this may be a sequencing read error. In DNA form, the CDR3 reads TGTGCCAGCAGTTTATCAGGCAGCGGGGGGCTGTTTTTT. Its protein product is CASSLSGSGGLFF. This chain links TRBV28 with TRBJ2-2, with 8 bases that match TRBD2. The V gene's germline CDR1 is MDHEN and CDR2 SYDVKM. The CDR3 runs 13 residues.

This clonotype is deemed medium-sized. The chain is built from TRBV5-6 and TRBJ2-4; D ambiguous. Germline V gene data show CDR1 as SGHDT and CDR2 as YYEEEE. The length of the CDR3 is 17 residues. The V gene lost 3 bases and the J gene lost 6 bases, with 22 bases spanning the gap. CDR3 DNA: TGTGCCAGCAGCTGGAACCTGAGGACGGGTCATGGAAACATTCAGTACTTC. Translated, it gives CASSWNLRTGHGNIQYF.

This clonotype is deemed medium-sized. CDR3 loop: CASNWAGSTDTQYF. The CDR3 region has the DNA TGTGCCAGCAACTGGGCAGGTAGCACAGATACGCAGTATTTT. This chain links TRBV28 with TRBJ2-3; no firm D call. The length of the CDR3 is 14 residues. V lost 7 bases to trimming and J lost 0 bases, with 11 bases between them. The germline gives CDR1 MDHEN, CDR2 SYDVKM. Full variable domain (missing parts from reference TRBV28 and TRBJ2-3): DVKVTQSSRYLVKRTGEKVFLECVQDMDHENMFWYRQDPGLGLRLIYFSYDVKMKEKGDIPEGYSVSREKKERFSLILESASTNQTSMYLCASNWAGSTDTQYFGPGTRLTVL.

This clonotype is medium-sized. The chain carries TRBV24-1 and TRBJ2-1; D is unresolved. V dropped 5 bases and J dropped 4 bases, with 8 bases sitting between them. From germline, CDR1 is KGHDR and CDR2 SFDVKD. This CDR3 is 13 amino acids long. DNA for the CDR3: TGTGCCACCAGTGGAGAGCTGTACAATGAGCAGTTCTTC. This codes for CATSGELYNEQFF.

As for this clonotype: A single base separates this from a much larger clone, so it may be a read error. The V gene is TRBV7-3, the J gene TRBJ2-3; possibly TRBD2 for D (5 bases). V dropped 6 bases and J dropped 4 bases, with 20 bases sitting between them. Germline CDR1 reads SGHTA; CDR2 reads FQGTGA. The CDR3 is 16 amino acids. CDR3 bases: TGTGCCAGCAGGCTCCTAGCCCCCCGAGGCGCAGATACGCAGTATTTT. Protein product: CASRLLAPRGADTQYF.